The next 23 T cell receptor beta chains were all read from a single sample in a study of technical replicates of blood from a few donors (dated by TCRdb to about 2017). Receptor libraries were prepared by the immunoSEQ multiplex PCR assay. As stored in TCRdb, this immuneACCESS dataset retains in-frame rearrangements with V and J assigned. A fraction of the clones does not appear; measured against another copy, unresolved V genes explain less than half of the discrepancy, and the remainder lacks a known reason. Recorded for this sample are tens of thousands of clones; around 94% of them occurred a single time. The ten top clones hold 0.35% to 0.45% of the sample. Input material: T cells isolated from PBMCs. The receptors derive from a human donor in good health.

V is TRBV11-1 and J is TRBJ2-1; the match to TRBD2 covers 10 bases. The CDR3 sequence is 15 residues long. Trimming removed 5 bases from V and 8 bases from J; junction bases left unmatched: 9. Germline V CDR1 and CDR2: SGHAT, FQDESV (reference sequence). The CDR3 protein is CASSLTSLAGDEQFF. The CDR3, as DNA: TGTGCCAGCAGCCTCACTAGCCTAGCGGGAGATGAGCAGTTCTTC. Supplemented by reference TRBV11-1 and TRBJ2-1, the full variable domain reads EAEVAQSPRYKITEKSQAVAFWCDPISGHATLYWYRQILGQGPELLVQFQDESVVDDSQLPKDRFSAERLKGVDSTLKIQPAELGDSAMYLCASSLTSLAGDEQFFGPGTRLTVL.

This chain connects TRBV6-6 to TRBJ2-7; D remains unclear. The CDR3 spans 12 residues. Germline V lookup: CDR1 MNHNY, CDR2 SVGAGI (reference sequence). V was cut by 2 bases and J by 3 bases, with 5 bases left in between. For the CDR3, the DNA is TGTGCCAGCAGTTACCCCAACTACGAGCAGTACTTC. Its protein product is CASSYPNYEQYF.

The table lists this clone with a count of one. The rearrangement links TRBV29-1 to TRBJ1-2; 8 bases map to TRBD1. This CDR3 region has 13 residues. Trimming removed 5 bases from V and 5 bases from J; junction bases left unmatched: 7. Germline V gene lookup returns CDR1 SQVTM and CDR2 ANQGSEA. The CDR3 DNA follows: TGCAGCGTTAAGACAGGGGAAAAATATGGCTACACCTTC. Encoded protein: CSVKTGEKYGYTF.

The chain is built from TRBV6-5 and TRBJ1-3; D not certain. Trimming left V 4 bases short and J 0 bases short, with 4 bases between. Germline-derived CDR1 and CDR2 are MNHEY and SVGAGI. This CDR3 has 13 residues. CDR3 bases: TGTGCCAGCAGTTCTCTCTCTGGAAACACCATATATTTT. It is translated as CASSSLSGNTIYF.

This clone was counted a few times. The CDR3 region has the DNA TGTGCCAGCAGCTTGGAGTGGGACAGGGCTCAGCCCCAGCATTTT. This translates into CASSLEWDRAQPQHF. The chain recombines TRBV5-5 with TRBJ1-5; 9 bases line up with TRBD1. The CDR3 extends over 15 amino acids. V dropped 0 bases and J dropped 6; count of bases not matched to a gene: 4. Per the germline V gene, CDR1 is SGHKS and CDR2 is YYEKEE (reference sequence). The variable domain in full, completed from reference TRBV5-5 and TRBJ1-5, reads DAGVTQSPTHLIKTRGQQVTLRCSPISGHKSVSWYQQVLGQGPQFIFQYYEKEERGRGNFPDRFSARQFPNYSSELNVNALLLGDSALYLCASSLEWDRAQPQHFGDGTRLSIL.

This clone has only one observation. The rearrangement links TRBV27 to TRBJ2-3; a weak D match, TRBD2 (6 bases). This CDR3 contains 15 residues. Germline V gives CDR1 MNHEY, CDR2 SMNVEV (reference sequence). Trimming took 6 bases from V and 2 from J, leaving 15 bases between them. The CDR3 bases are TGTGCCAGCAGGCACGCGGGGACCCTCACAGATACGCAGTATTTT. This encodes CASRHAGTLTDTQYF.

The chain is built from TRBV6-5 and TRBJ1-3; unclear D gene. The germline gives CDR1 MNHEY, CDR2 SVGAGI. The CDR3 contains 15 residues. V was pared by 6 bases and J by 0 bases, with 12 bases between. The DNA of the CDR3 is TGTGCCAGCAGCACAAACACGCTCTCTGGAAACACCATATATTTT. Amino acid sequence: CASSTNTLSGNTIYF.

The chain has TRBV9 and TRBJ1-2; possibly TRBD1 for D (5 bases). The germline V gene has CDR1 SGDLS and CDR2 YYNGEE. V lost 5 bases and J lost 8, with 16 bases in between. The CDR3 runs 13 residues. The CDR3 spells CASSAITQGGYTF. Written as DNA, the CDR3 is TGTGCCAGCAGTGCAATAACTCAGGGAGGCTACACCTTC.

This clone was seen a single time. The chain links TRBV30 to TRBJ2-1; D is undetermined. Trimming pared 0 bases from V and 0 bases from J, leaving 9 bases between. Germline V gene lookup returns CDR1 GTSNPN and CDR2 SVGIG (reference sequence). The CDR3 spans 15 residues. In DNA form, the CDR3 reads TGTGCCTGGAGTGTTTTCTCGAGCTCCTACAATGAGCAGTTCTTC. Protein: CAWSVFSSSYNEQFF.

The rearrangement links TRBV18 to TRBJ2-7; no firm D call. Trimming left V 3 bases short and J 2 bases short, with 5 bases between. The germline V gene encodes CDR1 KGHSH and CDR2 LQKENI. This CDR3 spans 12 amino acids. CDR3 nucleotide sequence: TGTGCCAGCTCACCCAGCGCCTACGAGCAGTACTTC. Translation gives CASSPSAYEQYF.

This clone was found once. The V and J genes are TRBV9 and TRBJ2-1; 8 bases are a match to TRBD2. J was trimmed by 4 bases and V by 0 bases; bases with no gene match: 6. There are 16 residues in the CDR3. Germline V gene data show CDR1 as SGDLS and CDR2 as YYNGEE. CDR3 sequence reads: CASSVEFSGEYNEQFF. Here the CDR3 DNA reads TGTGCCAGCAGCGTAGAGTTTAGCGGGGAATACAATGAGCAGTTCTTC.

The chain is built from TRBV19 and TRBJ1-5; 9 bases map to TRBD1. J lost 5 bases, V lost 5 bases, and 4 bases had no gene match. Germline V CDR1 and CDR2: LNHDA, SQIVND (reference sequence). The CDR3 covers 14 residues. The CDR3 here is CASSGDRGDQPQHF. The CDR3 nucleotides are TGTGCCAGTAGTGGTGACAGGGGGGATCAGCCCCAGCATTTT.

V is TRBV6-5 and J is TRBJ2-5, with 8 bases lining up with TRBD1. Germline V gene data show CDR1 as MNHEY and CDR2 as SVGAGI. Unmatched junction bases numbered 10, after V lost 8 bases and J lost 5 bases. CDR3 length equals 14 residues. The CDR3 DNA reads as TGTGCCAGCGTGGCAGGGGGCACTAAGGAGACCCAGTACTTC. Residues: CASVAGGTKETQYF.

This clone was detected a few times. The chain uses TRBV19 and TRBJ2-7; TRBD2 matches 13 bases. Germline loops: CDR1 LNHDA, CDR2 SQIVND (reference sequence). The CDR3 spans 16 residues. V gave up 5 bases and J gave up 5 bases; unmatched junction bases: 9. The CDR3: CASSPWTSGSDNEQYF. The CDR3 DNA reads as TGTGCCAGTAGTCCTTGGACTAGCGGGAGTGACAACGAGCAGTACTTC. The full variable domain, its missing parts supplied by reference TRBV19 and TRBJ2-7, is DGGITQSPKYLFRKEGQNVTLSCEQNLNHDAMYWYRQDPGQGLRLIYYSQIVNDFQKGDIAEGYSVSREKKESFPLTVTSAQKNPTAFYLCASSPWTSGSDNEQYFGPGTRLTVT.

The V and J genes are TRBV2 and TRBJ2-5; D not resolved. Trimming removed 3 bases at V and 1 base at J, with 9 bases between. Germline loops: CDR1 SNHLY, CDR2 FYNNEI. The CDR3 is 14 amino acids. The CDR3 reads CASSERHLQETQYF. The CDR3, as DNA: TGTGCCAGCAGTGAGCGGCACCTCCAAGAGACCCAGTACTTC.

The rearrangement links TRBV7-9 to TRBJ2-7, with unresolved D. Germline CDR1 SEHNR, CDR2 FQNEAQ (reference sequence). Trimming removed 5 bases at V and 4 bases at J, with 9 bases between. This CDR3 contains 12 residues. CDR3 protein: CASSGDEYEQYF. The CDR3 bases are TGTGCCAGCAGCGGAGACGAATACGAGCAGTACTTC.

This rearrangement joins TRBV4-3 to TRBJ2-3; 9 bases fit TRBD2. V shed 4 bases and J 0 bases; nucleotides not matched to a gene: 14. This CDR3 region has 19 residues. From germline, CDR1 is LGHNA and CDR2 YSLEER. This CDR3 reads CASSRERAGGPFSTDTQYF. CDR3 nucleotides: TGCGCCAGCAGCCGAGAGAGAGCGGGAGGACCGTTTAGCACAGATACGCAGTATTTT.

The rearrangement joins TRBV9 to TRBJ1-2; tentatively, D is TRBD1 (6 bases). Germline CDR1 reads SGDLS; CDR2 reads YYNGEE. This CDR3 region has 14 residues. Trimming took 7 bases from V and 4 from J, leaving 17 bases between them. The CDR3 is CASGGASFFYGYTF. CDR3 in DNA: TGTGCCAGCGGGGGGGCTTCTTTTTTCTATGGCTACACCTTC.

V and J are TRBV25-1 and TRBJ2-7; 10 bases are shared with TRBD2. After removal of 4 bases from V and 4 bases from J, the junction contained 7 bases not matched to a gene. The CDR3 sequence is 15 residues long. Germline V gene data show CDR1 as MGHDK and CDR2 as SYGVNS. The CDR3 loop is CASSGQREGVYEQYF. CDR3 nucleotides: TGTGCCAGCAGTGGACAGCGGGAGGGCGTGTACGAGCAGTACTTC.

The chain recombines TRBV5-1 with TRBJ2-5; TRBD2 aligns across 9 bases. CDR1 is SGHRS and CDR2 is YFSETQ in the germline V gene. V lost 3 bases and J lost 0; bases outside the gene matches: 6. This CDR3 comprises 16 residues. The CDR3: CASSWGLAVYQETQYF. The DNA of the CDR3 is TGCGCCAGCAGCTGGGGACTAGCCGTGTACCAAGAGACCCAGTACTTC.

Remarks on this clone: At one of its ends the junction is not consistent with the germline gene, which may arise from a read error. The chain links TRBV5-1 to TRBJ1-1, with 9 positions matching TRBD1. The germline gives CDR1 SGHRS, CDR2 YFSETQ. The CDR3 sequence is 13 residues long. The CDR3 DNA sequence: TGCGCCAGCAGCGTCGTCCAGACAGGGGGGATTTCCTTT. It specifies CASSVVQTGGISF.

The V and J genes are TRBV5-6 and TRBJ1-1, with D unresolved. The CDR3 extends over 13 amino acids. Germline V lookup: CDR1 SGHDT, CDR2 YYEEEE. Deletions cut 6 bases from V and 1 base from J, with 10 bases between. In nucleotides, the CDR3 is TGTGCCAGCACCTCTGAGGAGAACACTGAAGCTTTCTTT. Amino acid sequence: CASTSEENTEAFF.

The genes are TRBV7-6 and TRBJ2-7; D is uncertain. Trimming left V 4 bases short and J 3 bases short, with 4 bases between. The CDR3 covers 11 residues. The germline CDR1 and CDR2 sequences are SGHVS and FNYEAQ. The CDR3 is CASSSYYEQYF. CDR3 nucleotide sequence: TGTGCCAGCAGCTCTTACTACGAGCAGTACTTC.